This T cell receptor beta chain comes out of a study of chemoradiotherapy in HPV16-positive cancers. Study overall: Functional T-cell assays on a couple of HPV16-positive patients' cells defined candidate HPV-specific clones and common TCR motifs. Findings and limits, study-wide: During treatment, candidate HPV-specific clones and E7-related motifs expanded in tumor.

Samples were taken several times over chemoradiotherapy. Repertoires were generated with immunoSEQ multiplex PCR, while TCRdb's copy carries only in-frame clones and drops some. The repertoire has about 25,000 clones, around 94% of them found once; the top ten carry approximately 23%. V lost 0 bases, J lost 4 bases, and 18 bases stayed unmatched. Germline-derived CDR1 and CDR2 are SGHAT and FQNNGV. This CDR3 spans 20 amino acids. As concerns this clone: Its antigen remains unidentified.

This material consisted of blood, taken from a patient who underwent chemoradiotherapy. J is TRBJ2-1 and V is TRBV11-2; 7 bases match TRBD1. This sequence originates from a human donor with HPV-associated anogenital cancer. This chain's CDR3 is CASSLDPTRPGTAHYNEQFF. The CDR3, as DNA: TGTGCCAGCAGCTTAGATCCGACCCGCCCCGGGACAGCACATTACAATGAGCAGTTCTTC.